The clone carrying this TCR beta chain was detected only a few times. MiXCR, run by TCRdb on the 5' RACE reads, gives a single entry per CDR3 protein. The sample yields 150,000 to 200,000 distinct CDR3 sequences, about a fifth seen once. This record comes from a study of T-cell memory formation after mild COVID-19. Germline CDR1 is SGHRS and CDR2 is YFSETQ. Losses at the gene ends were 0 bases for V and 6 bases for J; bases not matched to a gene: 6. The CDR3 sequence is 16 residues long. The sequence was collected from an adult woman who had mild COVID-19 (a few samples of this study predate the infection). Cell type and time point are not known. The specimen was PBMCs or a T cell subset sorted from them (not recorded which). The genes are TRBV5-1 and TRBJ2-3, with 11 bases aligning to TRBD2. The CDR3 loop reads CASSLGTSGPLDTQYF. The CDR3 region has the DNA TGCGCCAGCAGCTTGGGGACTAGCGGGCCTCTGGATACGCAGTATTTT.